The T cell receptor (beta chain) described here comes from a study of graft-versus-host responses after intestinal transplantation. In the study overall: All recipients were given anti-thymocyte globulin induction, and tacrolimus and steroids were then administered for 2 to 3 years.

The table came from immunoSEQ multiplex PCR; TCRdb's copy has only in-frame clones and leaves some out. The table records 23,000 or so clones, roughly 90% of them present only once. This CDR3 has 15 residues. J was trimmed by 5 bases and V by 3 bases; bases with no gene match: 7. Germline V gene data show CDR1 as SNHLY and CDR2 as FYNNEI. Sample: PBMCs, taken 38 to 40 days after intestinal transplant. The chain joins TRBV2 to TRBJ1-5; 7 bases match TRBD1. The clonotype originates from a human patient who received an intestinal transplant, so some T cells may come from the graft donor. The CDR3 loop is CASSDRGFSHQPQHF. The DNA of the CDR3 is TGTGCCAGCAGTGACAGGGGGTTCTCGCATCAGCCCCAGCATTTT.